A selection of T cell receptor beta chains follows, all from one sample in a study of blood T cell repertoires in COVID-19. The data were produced by immunoSEQ multiplex PCR, yet TCRdb's version contains in-frame clones alone and is incomplete. Among 90,000 to 95,000 clones listed, around 88% were seen once. Sequencing was carried out using peripheral blood. The source is an older woman with acute or convalescent COVID-19. The CDR3 runs from the conserved cysteine through the conserved F or W. A D gene is named only where the DNA matches it firmly. Size values are once, few and many counts, or a class for expanded clones, and some rows have none.

cdr3_nt | cdr3_aa | clone_size | j_call | v_call | d_call
TGTGCCAGCAGCTTAGCGTCAGTAGCTTTAGCCAAAAACATTCAGTACTTC | CASSLASVALAKNIQYF | NA | TRBJ2-4 | TRBV7-9 | NA
TGTGCCAGCAGCGTAGAGGGAGAGACAGGGTCAGGTACCGGGGAGCTGTTTTTT | CASSVEGETGSGTGELFF | once | TRBJ2-2 | TRBV9 | TRBD1
TGTGCCAGCAGTTACACAGGGAATCAGCCCCAGCATTTT | CASSYTGNQPQHF | once | TRBJ1-5 | TRBV6-5 | NA
TGTGCCAGCAGCAAACAGGACCTTAATGAAAAACTGTTTTTT | CASSKQDLNEKLFF | NA | TRBJ1-4 | TRBV6-5 | NA
TGTGCCAGCAGTTTCGACAGATTGAACACTGAAGCTTTCTTT | CASSFDRLNTEAFF | NA | TRBJ1-1 | TRBV6-5 | NA
TGTGCCAGCAGCCCAGACAGGGGGCTCACCGGGGAGCTGTTTTTT | CASSPDRGLTGELFF | NA | TRBJ2-2 | TRBV5-6 | TRBD1
TGTGCCAGCTCACCTTGGGGTCCTCAGGGGGCGGGTGGCACTGAAGCTTTCTTT | CASSPWGPQGAGGTEAFF | NA | TRBJ1-1 | TRBV18 | TRBD1
TGTGCCAGCAGCTTGACGGTTGGGGACTTCTACACCTTC | CASSLTVGDFYTF | NA | TRBJ1-2 | TRBV5-4 | NA
TGTGCCAGCAGGAAACAGGGCGGCTACGAGCAGTACTTC | CASRKQGGYEQYF | NA | TRBJ2-7 | TRBV27 | NA
TGTGCCAGCAGCCAACAACCCGAAAAACTGTTTTTT | CASSQQPEKLFF | NA | TRBJ1-4 | TRBV12-3/TRBV12-4 | NA
TGTGCCAGCAGCGCCGGGACTGAAGAGACCCAGTACTTC | CASSAGTEETQYF | NA | TRBJ2-5 | TRBV9 | NA
TGCGCCAGCAGCTTGGATCCAGGGGTGAGCACTGAAGCTTTCTTT | CASSLDPGVSTEAFF | NA | TRBJ1-1 | TRBV5-1 | NA
TGCGCCAGCAGGAGGGAGACAGGACCTTATGGCTACACCTTC | CASRRETGPYGYTF | NA | TRBJ1-2 | TRBV5-1 | NA
TGTGCCAGTAGCCCGACAGGGTCGGAGACCCAGTACTTC | CASSPTGSETQYF | NA | TRBJ2-5 | TRBV19 | TRBD1
TGTGCCAGCAGCCCTCGGACTAGCGATACCTCCTCCTACAATGAGCAGTTCTTC | CASSPRTSDTSSYNEQFF | NA | TRBJ2-1 | TRBV9 | TRBD2
TGTGCCAGTAGTACTCCAAGATCAAGCAGGGGCTACACCTTC | CASSTPRSSRGYTF | NA | TRBJ1-2 | TRBV19 | NA
TGTGCCAGTAGTACGAGCTTAAGCTCCTACAATGAGCAGTTCTTC | CASSTSLSSYNEQFF | NA | TRBJ2-1 | TRBV19 | NA
TGCGCCAGCAGCCAAGTAGAGAACACCGGGGAGCTGTTTTTT | CASSQVENTGELFF | NA | TRBJ2-2 | TRBV4-1 | NA
TGTGCCAGTAGTACCATACAGGGCACAGATACGCAGTATTTT | CASSTIQGTDTQYF | few | TRBJ2-3 | TRBV19 | NA
TGTGCCAGCCAGGGGCGCATGGACGGCTACACCTTC | CASQGRMDGYTF | NA | TRBJ1-2 | TRBV6-5 | NA
TGCAGCGTCCAACTAGCGGAACGGAACACCGGGGAGCTGTTTTTT | CSVQLAERNTGELFF | NA | TRBJ2-2 | TRBV29-1 | TRBD2